This entry is about one T cell receptor (beta chain). Its antigen is still unknown. No qualities accompany the bases; no much larger clone lies one base away. The data stem from a study of T cell responses to AZD1222 COVID-19 vaccine (dated by TCRdb to the early 2020s). Study-level background: A total of more than 230 trial participants underwent TCR sequencing, of whom around 200 received two doses of AZD1222 and 26 received two doses of the MenACWY control vaccine. Enrollment into the trials was organized by age into subgroups of 18-55, 56-69 and 70-plus years, and those subgroups contained approximately 160, 26 and 62 TCR-sequenced participants, respectively. Overall study results and their limits: The whole spike protein was spanned by vaccine-associated CD4 TCRs, and dominant responses were seen in regions 160-218 and 743-854. A significant rise in spike-specific TCR breadth and depth was observed after two AZD1222 doses relative to day 0 and relative to MenACWY recipients. Conclusions about previously exposed vaccinees were limited because only six AZD1222 recipients were SARS-CoV-2 seropositive at baseline. Most participants were white British and females outnumbered males, and the authors suggested that clonal diversity may have been underestimated. Epitopes outside the regions mutated in the B.1.351 and B.1.1.7 variants were reportedly recognized by nearly half of the unique spike-specific TCRs. Because no samples from the day 14 peak response were available, repertoires could be characterized only after the peak T cell response. In the small 56-69-year group, the increase in depth fell short of significance, most likely because of low power.

The CDR3 regions of human TCRbeta chains were analyzed by immunosequencing. The published analysis was carried out like this. TCRs in the repertoires were compared against a reference library of SARS-CoV-2-specific TCRs that had been generated with the MIRA antigen-specificity platform. Breadth was defined as the fraction of unique TCRs that were SARS-CoV-2-associated. Depth was defined as the fraction of total T cells that were SARS-CoV-2-associated. Using the MIRA data, each spike-specific TCR was mapped to the spike region that the TCR reacts to and placed in a CD4 or CD8 class. Log10-transformed breadth and depth values were compared by one-way ANOVA with Sidak's multiple comparisons tests. TCRdb retrieved this table from immuneACCESS and kept in-frame rearrangements only. Not all clones are present; in checked studies, unresolved V genes account for under half, and no reason is known for the remainder. V, J and clone size are those of that table, while D and trimming were read from the DNA. This sample comprises 100,000 or so clones, roughly 86% of them detected only once. More than 8.5% of the sample goes to the ten largest clones.

The time point label, read with the paper, signifies: about 28 days (+/-7) after the second vaccine dose. AZD1222 recipients with second doses at about 4 weeks or about 12 weeks were pooled, because spike-specific TCR depth and breadth did not differ between schedules. Samples from vaccinated people were obtained from the UK trials COV001 and COV002, which included a single-blind randomized controlled phase 2/3 trial of AZD1222 (ChAdOx1 nCoV-19) in healthy adults. Trial participant PBMC samples were collected at day 0 and day 28 after the second dose for TCRbeta chain sequencing. A distance of 9 bases separates the germline ends of V and J, which lose 5 bases and 2 bases respectively. From a lookup of the germline V gene, CDR1 and CDR2 are MNHEY and SVGAGI. From the cysteine up to the phenylalanine, the CDR3 has a length of 13 residues. Only CDR3 DNA is held: 39 bases, read in frame from base 1.

The sequence is built from TRBV6-5 and TRBJ1-2; matching of 5 bases hints at TRBD1 as the D gene. The receptor's source is an adult who received the AZD1222 COVID-19 vaccine. The material was peripheral blood, obtained 28 days after the second AZD1222 dose. The DNA sequence follows: TGTGCCAGCAGTACCACAGGAAACTATGGCTACACCTTC. Its protein is CASSTTGNYGYTF.